One and the same sample provided the 28 T cell receptor beta chains below, sequenced in a study of Graves' ophthalmopathy and Graves' hyperthyroidism. Amplifying from RNA transcripts, the study obtained TCR beta CDR3 regions. An initial RT-PCR round employing HTBI primers preceded a second-round multiplex PCR. TCRdb passed the multiplex PCR reads through MiXCR, listing each CDR3 protein once. The sample lists about 740,000 distinct CDR3 sequences, 40% occurring once. The sequenced material came from peripheral blood. The origin of the receptors is an adult man with Graves' ophthalmopathy.

This sequence joins TRBV20-1 and TRBJ2-7, with 7 bases aligning to TRBD2. The CDR3 extends over 13 amino acids. The germline V gene encodes CDR1 DFQATT and CDR2 SNEGSKA (reference sequence). The trim removed 3 bases at V and 3 bases at J, leaving 5 bases unmatched. CDR3 nucleotides: TGCAGTGCTAGTCTTGGACTAGTCTACGAGCAGTACTTC. Residues: CSASLGLVYEQYF.

This clonotype was seen many times. The genes are TRBV7-2 and TRBJ2-7; weak D call: TRBD1 (6 bases). CDR3 size: 19 residues. V shed 5 bases and J shed 5 bases, with 31 bases lying between them. Per the germline V gene, CDR1 is SGHTA and CDR2 is FQGNSA. CDR3 residues: CASSLKRGLGALGLDEQYF. The CDR3 nucleotides read TGTGCCAGCAGCCTGAAGAGGGGATTGGGGGCACTGGGATTGGACGAGCAGTACTTC.

This chain joins TRBV29-1 and TRBJ2-3; a possible D gene is TRBD1 (6 bases). The germline V gene encodes CDR1 SQVTM and CDR2 ANQGSEA. Trimming took 3 bases from V and 6 from J, leaving 10 bases between them. The CDR3 has 12 amino acids. Written as DNA, the CDR3 is TGCAGCGTTGACAGGGGTTCCGATACGCAGTATTTT. Residues: CSVDRGSDTQYF.

A few counts support this clonotype. The V gene is TRBV20-1, the J gene TRBJ2-7; D is ambiguous. CDR3 size: 14 residues. Trimming left V 6 bases short and J 0 bases short, with 15 bases between. In germline, CDR1 is DFQATT, CDR2 SNEGSKA (reference sequence). The chain's CDR3 is CSATTVMSSYEQYF. For the CDR3, the DNA is TGCAGTGCCACGACCGTCATGAGCTCCTACGAGCAGTACTTC.

This clonotype has more than one count but fewer than ten. The chain has TRBV12-3 or TRBV12-4 and TRBJ2-5, with TRBD1 identical over 7 bases. J was trimmed by 2 bases and V by 5 bases; bases with no gene match: 8. The CDR3 extends over 15 amino acids. The DNA for the CDR3 is TGTGCCAGCAGTACCCGGACAGGAAAACAAGAGACCCAGTACTTC. Residues: CASSTRTGKQETQYF.

This clonotype was observed a few times. The gene calls are TRBV13 and TRBJ1-1; tentatively, D is TRBD1 (6 bases). The germline gives CDR1 PRHDT, CDR2 FYEKMQ (reference sequence). Between the trimmed V and J ends, which lost 1 base and 3 bases, there was a span of 12 bases. The CDR3 contains 15 residues. CDR3: CASSLESAGDTEAFF. The DNA of the CDR3 is TGTGCCAGCAGCTTAGAATCGGCAGGGGACACTGAAGCTTTCTTT.

This rearrangement joins TRBV2 to TRBJ2-6; D unresolved. The CDR3 extends over 16 amino acids. Trimming removed 1 base from V and 2 bases from J, with 9 bases in between. Germline V gene lookup returns CDR1 SNHLY and CDR2 FYNNEI. CDR3 loop: CASSEGWPTGANVLTF. As DNA, the CDR3 is TGTGCCAGCAGTGAAGGGTGGCCTACTGGGGCCAACGTCCTGACTTTC.

V usage is TRBV6-1 and J usage is TRBJ2-7, with 13 bases identical to TRBD2. The junction had 13 bases not matched to a gene; V was cut back by 5 bases and J by 3 bases. Germline CDR1 is MNHNS and CDR2 is SASEGT. The CDR3 is made up of 18 amino acids. In DNA form, the CDR3 reads TGTGCCAGCAGTTACTCGGGGACTAGCGGGGCCAACGTCTACGAGCAGTACTTC. Encoded protein: CASSYSGTSGANVYEQYF.

The chain recombines TRBV2 with TRBJ2-5; 9 positions agree with TRBD2. CDR1 is SNHLY, CDR2 FYNNEI, per germline. V gave up 2 bases and J gave up 5 bases; unmatched junction bases: 9. The CDR3 sequence is 16 residues long. In DNA form, the CDR3 reads TGTGCCAGCAGTGAAATACGGGCTAGCGGGAAGGAGACCCAGTACTTC. It encodes CASSEIRASGKETQYF. The variable domain in full, completed from reference TRBV2 and TRBJ2-5, reads EPEVTQTPSHQVTQMGQEVILRCVPISNHLYFYWYRQILGQKVEFLVSFYNNEISEKSEIFDDQFSVERPDGSNFTLKIRSTKLEDSAMYFCASSEIRASGKETQYFGPGTRLLVL.

At least ten counts were recorded for this clonotype. The gene calls are TRBV19 and TRBJ2-5; D ambiguous. The V end was cut by 6 bases, the J end by 2 bases, with 7 bases between. The CDR3 totals 12 residues. Germline loops: CDR1 LNHDA, CDR2 SQIVND (reference sequence). Here the CDR3 reads CASSRNQETQYF. DNA for the CDR3: TGTGCCAGTAGCCGGAATCAAGAGACCCAGTACTTC.

The gene calls are TRBV10-1 and TRBJ2-2, with TRBD1 identical over 11 bases. Germline V lookup: CDR1 WNHNN, CDR2 SYGVQD (reference sequence). Germline trimming cut 3 bases from V and 4 bases from J; bases unmatched to any gene: 1. CDR3 length: 15 amino acids. DNA for the CDR3: TGCGCCAGCAGTGACGGGACAGGGGGCACCGGGGAGCTGTTTTTT. Amino acids: CASSDGTGGTGELFF.

V gene TRBV19 combines with J gene TRBJ2-5; D might be TRBD1 (6 bases). V was cut by 5 bases and J by 0 bases, with 19 bases left in between. There are 17 residues in the CDR3. Germline lookup yields CDR1 LNHDA and CDR2 SQIVND (reference sequence). CDR3 region: CASSQAVGTPYQETQYF. The CDR3 nucleotides read TGTGCCAGTAGTCAAGCAGTCGGGACACCCTACCAAGAGACCCAGTACTTC. Drawing the rest from reference TRBV19 and TRBJ2-5, the complete variable domain is DGGITQSPKYLFRKEGQNVTLSCEQNLNHDAMYWYRQDPGQGLRLIYYSQIVNDFQKGDIAEGYSVSREKKESFPLTVTSAQKNPTAFYLCASSQAVGTPYQETQYFGPGTRLLVL.

Of note for this clonotype: A much bigger clone sits one base away, suggesting this may be a read error. The chain has TRBV29-1 and TRBJ1-5; tentatively, D is TRBD1 (6 bases). The CDR3 is 14 amino acids. The germline V gene has CDR1 SQVTM and CDR2 ANQGSEA. The CDR3 DNA reads as TGCAGCGTTGAGGGGACAACACCAAATCAGCCCCGGCATTTT. Protein sequence: CSVEGTTPNQPRHF.

This clonotype was seen repeatedly, ten times or more. This chain links TRBV7-7 with TRBJ2-5, with 10 bases that match TRBD2. The CDR3 runs 17 residues. The V and J ends lost 3 bases and 3 bases, in that order; junction bases with no gene match: 10. Per germline, CDR1 SSHAT and CDR2 FNYEAQ (reference sequence). CDR3 DNA: TGTGCCAGCAGCTTGCAGACCGGGACTAGCGTGGAAGAGACCCAGTACTTC. It encodes CASSLQTGTSVEETQYF.

The chain uses TRBV5-6 and TRBJ1-6; D is undetermined. V lost 2 bases, J lost 8 bases, and 5 bases lay in between. CDR1 is SGHDT, CDR2 YYEEEE, per germline. The CDR3 spans 12 residues. CDR3 DNA: TGTGCCAGCAGCTTTGTGTATTCACCCCTCCACTTT. Protein sequence: CASSFVYSPLHF.

In the case of this clonotype: Since a much larger clone is just one base distant, this may be a read error. The chain combines TRBV5-1 with TRBJ1-2; 9 bases fit TRBD1. The J segment lost 10 bases and the V segment lost 4 bases, leaving 11 bases of the junction unmatched. CDR3 length equals 14 residues. Looked up from germline, CDR1 is SGHRS and CDR2 is YFSETQ. CDR3 in DNA: TGCGCCAGCAGCCCGGGACAGGGAGGAGCCGACTACACCTTC. It is translated as CASSPGQGGADYTF. The whole variable domain, remainder taken from reference TRBV5-1 and TRBJ1-2, is KAGVTQTPRYLIKTRGQQVTLSCSPISGHRSVSWYQQTPGQGLQFLFEYFSETQRNKGNFPGRFSGRQFSNSRSEMNVSTLELGDSALYLCASSPGQGGADYTFGSGTRLTVV.

This clonotype showed up just a few times. The chain carries TRBV19 and TRBJ2-2; D unresolved. CDR3 length: 13 residues. Germline values: CDR1 LNHDA, CDR2 SQIVND (reference sequence). With 6 bases removed from V and 0 bases from J, the gap between germline ends came to 5 bases. DNA of the CDR3: TGTGCCAGTAGACGGCCGAACACCGGGGAGCTGTTTTTT. This codes for CASRRPNTGELFF.

The chain joins TRBV25-1 to TRBJ2-2; 7 bases are shared with TRBD1. The CDR3 extends over 14 amino acids. Germline CDR1 is MGHDK and CDR2 is SYGVNS. Trimming at V came to 3 bases and at J to 6 bases, leaving 4 bases not matched to a gene. CDR3 amino acids: CASSDRDRPGELFF. The CDR3 DNA sequence: TGTGCCAGCAGTGATAGGGACAGACCCGGGGAGCTGTTTTTT.

This clonotype was observed at least ten times. V gene TRBV20-1 combines with J gene TRBJ2-7; D unresolved. CDR3 length: 13 amino acids. Germline V lookup: CDR1 DFQATT, CDR2 SNEGSKA (reference sequence). Trimming took off 3 bases at V and 3 bases at J, with 12 bases between the two ends. DNA of the CDR3: TGCAGTGCTAGTCCCCCCCCGGGCTACGAGCAGTACTTC. Its protein product is CSASPPPGYEQYF.

The table lists this clonotype with a few counts. The chain is built from TRBV6-5 and TRBJ2-7; TRBD1 matches 10 bases. There are 13 residues in the CDR3. CDR1 MNHEY and CDR2 SVGAGI come from the germline V gene. V lost 5 bases and J lost 4; bases outside the gene matches: 2. The CDR3, as DNA: TGTGCCAGCAGTGACAGGGGGCAATACGAGCAGTACTTC. This translates into CASSDRGQYEQYF.

This clonotype was recorded at least ten times. J is TRBJ2-5 and V is TRBV25-1; the match to TRBD1 covers 9 bases. Germline trimming cut 2 bases from V and 5 bases from J; bases unmatched to any gene: 6. Germline lookup yields CDR1 MGHDK and CDR2 SYGVNS. The CDR3 totals 15 residues. The CDR3 DNA reads TGTGCCAGCAGTGAACTGGGACAGGGTCCGGAGACCCAGTACTTC. As protein: CASSELGQGPETQYF.

The table lists this clonotype with a few counts. The V call is TRBV20-1, the J call TRBJ2-7; the D gene could be TRBD1 or TRBD2 (6 bases each). This CDR3 region has 15 residues. The V gene's germline CDR1 is DFQATT and CDR2 SNEGSKA (reference sequence). V lost 5 bases and J 4 bases, leaving 21 bases between the germline ends. CDR3 sequence (DNA): TGCAGTGCTCCCACGATACGGGGGACAAAGTACGAGCAGTACTTC. Translated, it gives CSAPTIRGTKYEQYF.

This clonotype appeared a few times. In DNA form, the CDR3 reads TGTGCCAGCAGCTTCTCGGGGGCGAACTATGGCTACACCTTC. It translates to CASSFSGANYGYTF. The rearrangement links TRBV7-2 to TRBJ1-2; a possible D gene is TRBD1 (6 bases). The CDR3 has 14 amino acids. Germline values: CDR1 SGHTA, CDR2 FQGNSA. V dropped 3 bases and J dropped 2 bases, with 10 bases sitting between them.

The table lists this clonotype with a few counts. This chain links TRBV10-3 with TRBJ1-2, with D maybe TRBD1 (6 bases). CDR3 length equals 15 residues. Germline V CDR1 and CDR2: ENHRY, SYGVKD. V was cut by 4 bases and J by 2 bases, with 14 bases left in between. This CDR3 is CAISARKGGNYGYTF. As DNA, the CDR3 is TGTGCCATCAGTGCTAGAAAGGGGGGGAACTATGGCTACACCTTC.

The sample holds a few counts of this clonotype. The chain couples TRBV5-4 to TRBJ1-2; D is possibly TRBD1 (6 bases). There are 14 residues in the CDR3. V was clipped by 4 bases and J by 3 bases, with 13 bases between them. The germline gives CDR1 SGHNT, CDR2 YYREEE (reference sequence). CDR3 region: CASSRLGQYYGYTF. In DNA, the CDR3 is TGTGCCAGCAGCCGCCTTGGACAGTACTATGGCTACACCTTC. Together with reference TRBV5-4 and TRBJ1-2, the CDR3 gives the full variable domain: ETGVTQSPTHLIKTRGQQVTLRCSSQSGHNTVSWYQQALGQGPQFIFQYYREEENGRGNFPPRFSGLQFPNYSSELNVNALELDDSALYLCASSRLGQYYGYTFGSGTRLTVV.

This clonotype was seen at least ten times. The gene calls are TRBV10-3 and TRBJ2-3; 15 bases map to TRBD2. The CDR3 has 20 amino acids. Germline V lookup: CDR1 ENHRY, CDR2 SYGVKD. The V and J ends lost 0 bases and 0 bases, in that order; junction bases with no gene match: 7. The CDR3 loop reads CAISESIGLAGGKSTDTQYF. In DNA form, the CDR3 reads TGTGCCATCAGTGAGTCGATCGGACTAGCGGGGGGGAAGAGCACAGATACGCAGTATTTT.

The chain recombines TRBV10-2 with TRBJ1-4, with 7 nucleotides matching TRBD1. The CDR3 is 16 amino acids. Germline lookup yields CDR1 WSHSY and CDR2 SAAADI. V shed 7 bases, J shed 8 bases, and the junction held 16 bases outside the gene matches. This chain's CDR3 is CASNQDPGGREEKLFF. CDR3 in DNA: TGCGCCAGCAACCAAGATCCAGGGGGGCGAGAGGAAAAACTGTTTTTT.

This clonotype has a single count. The V call is TRBV20-1, the J call TRBJ1-5; no clear D. V was shortened by 0 bases and J by 3 bases, with 15 bases between the two germline ends. The CDR3 is 16 residues long. Per germline, CDR1 DFQATT and CDR2 SNEGSKA (reference sequence). CDR3 coding DNA: TGCAGTGCTAGAGATCCCTCGGACGGATACAATCAGCCCCAGCATTTT. Protein sequence: CSARDPSDGYNQPQHF.